The rows below give T cell receptor beta chains drawn from one sample of a study of cytomegalovirus exposure and HLA in healthy donors. Sequencing used immunoSEQ multiplex PCR; TCRdb keeps in-frame clones, though not all of them. The profile shows 200,000 to 300,000 clones, 90% of them singletons. The sequencing input was PBMCs. The receptors were gathered from a woman aged 25 to 39 in good health and CMV-seronegative. Each CDR3 is given with its conserved first and last residue. The D gene is left open where the match is weak. Size is omitted from some rows. Given values are once, few, many or a class for expanded clones.

V gene: TRBV11-3
clone size: NA
D gene: TRBD2
J gene: TRBJ2-7
CDR3 protein: CASSSAGGYEQYF
CDR3 DNA: TGTGCCAGCAGCTCAGCGGGGGGCTACGAGCAGTACTTC

V gene: TRBV29-1
clone size: once
D gene: NA
J gene: TRBJ1-1
CDR3 protein: CSVQGSGTEAFF
CDR3 DNA: TGCAGCGTTCAGGGGTCGGGCACTGAAGCTTTCTTT

V gene: TRBV7-3
clone size: NA
D gene: NA
J gene: TRBJ2-6
CDR3 protein: CASSPRGRSGANVLTF
CDR3 DNA: TGTGCCAGCAGCCCAAGGGGGAGGTCTGGGGCCAACGTCCTGACTTTC

V gene: TRBV29-1
clone size: NA
D gene: NA
J gene: TRBJ2-3
CDR3 protein: CSVQTGIDTQYF
CDR3 DNA: TGCAGCGTGCAAACAGGGATAGATACGCAGTATTTT

V gene: TRBV18
clone size: NA
D gene: TRBD2
J gene: TRBJ2-7
CDR3 protein: CASSPGLAGGLSYEQYF
CDR3 DNA: TGTGCCAGCTCACCAGGACTAGCGGGAGGGCTTTCCTACGAGCAGTACTTC

V gene: TRBV25-1
clone size: NA
D gene: TRBD1
J gene: TRBJ2-1
CDR3 protein: CASSDRGLSINEQFF
CDR3 DNA: TGTGCCAGCAGTGACAGGGGGCTAAGTATCAATGAGCAGTTCTTC

V gene: TRBV18
clone size: NA
D gene: TRBD1
J gene: TRBJ1-1
CDR3 protein: CASSPQRTGPNTEAFF
CDR3 DNA: TGTGCCAGCTCACCACAGAGGACAGGCCCGAACACTGAAGCTTTCTTT

V gene: TRBV5-1
clone size: NA
D gene: TRBD1
J gene: TRBJ2-1
CDR3 protein: CASGDRGLTNEQFF
CDR3 DNA: TGCGCCAGCGGAGACAGGGGATTGACAAATGAGCAGTTCTTC

V gene: TRBV27
clone size: NA
D gene: TRBD1
J gene: TRBJ1-5
CDR3 protein: CASSFGTDQPQHF
CDR3 DNA: TGTGCCAGCAGTTTCGGGACAGATCAGCCCCAGCATTTT

V gene: TRBV7-2
clone size: NA
D gene: NA
J gene: TRBJ1-5
CDR3 protein: CASSFLAQPQHF
CDR3 DNA: TGTGCCAGCAGCTTCCTTGCTCAGCCCCAGCATTTT

V gene: TRBV13
clone size: once
D gene: TRBD2
J gene: TRBJ2-7
CDR3 protein: CASSARLAGGSYEQYF
CDR3 DNA: TGTGCCAGCAGCGCTCGGCTAGCGGGAGGGTCCTACGAGCAGTACTTC

V gene: TRBV5-6
clone size: NA
D gene: NA
J gene: TRBJ1-5
CDR3 protein: CASSLRQGNQPQHF
CDR3 DNA: TGTGCCAGCAGCTTGAGACAGGGCAATCAGCCCCAGCATTTT

V gene: TRBV6-5
clone size: NA
D gene: NA
J gene: TRBJ2-5
CDR3 protein: CASSYGQGGGTQYF
CDR3 DNA: TGTGCCAGCAGTTACGGGCAGGGTGGGGGGACCCAGTACTTC

V gene: TRBV6-5
clone size: NA
D gene: NA
J gene: TRBJ1-5
CDR3 protein: CASSEAGVYGPQHF
CDR3 DNA: TGTGCCAGCAGCGAAGCGGGGGTGTATGGGCCCCAGCATTTT

V gene: TRBV15
clone size: NA
D gene: NA
J gene: TRBJ2-1
CDR3 protein: CATSSMRVDEQFF
CDR3 DNA: TGTGCCACCAGCAGCATGAGAGTTGATGAGCAGTTCTTC

V gene: TRBV13
clone size: once
D gene: NA
J gene: TRBJ1-3
CDR3 protein: CASSLRGGWRTGNTIYF
CDR3 DNA: TGTGCCAGCAGCTTAAGGGGGGGATGGAGGACTGGAAACACCATATATTTT

V gene: TRBV27
clone size: NA
D gene: NA
J gene: TRBJ2-1
CDR3 protein: CASSLSPGGDNEQFF
CDR3 DNA: TGTGCCAGCAGTTTATCCCCCGGCGGAGACAATGAGCAGTTCTTC

V gene: TRBV19
clone size: NA
D gene: NA
J gene: TRBJ2-1
CDR3 protein: CASSEGNEQFF
CDR3 DNA: TGTGCCAGTAGTGAAGGCAATGAGCAGTTCTTC

V gene: TRBV7-6
clone size: NA
D gene: NA
J gene: TRBJ2-7
CDR3 protein: CASSLARDPGGEQYF
CDR3 DNA: TGTGCCAGCAGCTTAGCCCGGGATCCTGGGGGCGAGCAGTACTTC

V gene: TRBV7-8
clone size: NA
D gene: TRBD1
J gene: TRBJ1-1
CDR3 protein: CASSARYRGLRNTEAFF
CDR3 DNA: TGTGCCAGCAGCGCACGCTACAGGGGGCTGCGGAACACTGAAGCTTTCTTT

V gene: TRBV11-3
clone size: once
D gene: NA
J gene: TRBJ2-7
CDR3 protein: CASSAEGGTLVDEQYF
CDR3 DNA: TGTGCCAGCAGCGCAGAGGGGGGGACCCTCGTAGACGAGCAGTACTTC

V gene: TRBV5-1
clone size: NA
D gene: TRBD1
J gene: TRBJ1-1
CDR3 protein: CASSQDRMNTEAFF
CDR3 DNA: TGCGCCAGCAGCCAGGACAGGATGAACACTGAAGCTTTCTTT

V gene: TRBV12-5
clone size: NA
D gene: NA
J gene: TRBJ1-1
CDR3 protein: CASGLVLGLLNTEAFF
CDR3 DNA: TGTGCTAGTGGTTTGGTACTGGGACTCCTAAACACTGAAGCTTTCTTT

V gene: TRBV7-7
clone size: NA
D gene: TRBD2
J gene: TRBJ2-5
CDR3 protein: CASSLTSRTEETQYF
CDR3 DNA: TGTGCCAGCAGCTTGACTAGCAGAACCGAAGAGACCCAGTACTTC

V gene: TRBV10-3
clone size: few
D gene: NA
J gene: TRBJ2-7
CDR3 protein: CATGTSAYEQYF
CDR3 DNA: TGTGCCACTGGGACCTCCGCCTACGAGCAGTACTTC

V gene: TRBV7-6
clone size: NA
D gene: TRBD2
J gene: TRBJ2-1
CDR3 protein: CASSFQAGGTYNEQFF
CDR3 DNA: TGTGCCAGCAGCTTCCAAGCGGGAGGGACGTACAATGAGCAGTTCTTC

V gene: TRBV4-3
clone size: NA
D gene: NA
J gene: TRBJ2-2
CDR3 protein: CASSQDTRGRSGELFF
CDR3 DNA: TGCGCCAGCAGCCAAGATACCAGGGGACGATCCGGGGAGCTGTTTTTT

V gene: TRBV29-1
clone size: NA
D gene: NA
J gene: TRBJ2-7
CDR3 protein: CSVGESTAEQYF
CDR3 DNA: TGCAGCGTTGGCGAGTCAACAGCTGAGCAGTACTTC

V gene: TRBV13
clone size: NA
D gene: NA
J gene: TRBJ1-3
CDR3 protein: CASSLGLGAGNTIYF
CDR3 DNA: TGTGCCAGCAGCTTAGGCCTGGGAGCTGGAAACACCATATATTTT

V gene: TRBV28
clone size: NA
D gene: NA
J gene: TRBJ2-3
CDR3 protein: CASSVYYDTQYF
CDR3 DNA: TGTGCCAGCAGTGTATACTATGATACGCAGTATTTT

V gene: TRBV15
clone size: NA
D gene: NA
J gene: TRBJ2-1
CDR3 protein: CATSSSASYNEQFF
CDR3 DNA: TGTGCCACCAGCAGTAGCGCATCCTACAATGAGCAGTTCTTC

V gene: TRBV28
clone size: NA
D gene: NA
J gene: TRBJ1-1
CDR3 protein: CASRSTSNTEAFF
CDR3 DNA: TGTGCCAGCAGATCCACCTCGAACACTGAAGCTTTCTTT

V gene: TRBV15
clone size: NA
D gene: NA
J gene: TRBJ1-1
CDR3 protein: CATSSKGNTEAFF
CDR3 DNA: TGTGCCACCAGCAGTAAGGGAAACACTGAAGCTTTCTTT

V gene: TRBV10-3
clone size: few
D gene: NA
J gene: TRBJ2-7
CDR3 protein: CAISGGSYEQYF
CDR3 DNA: TGTGCCATCAGTGGGGGCAGCTACGAGCAGTACTTC

V gene: TRBV5-6
clone size: NA
D gene: TRBD1
J gene: TRBJ2-4
CDR3 protein: CASSSDRIRVKNIQYF
CDR3 DNA: TGTGCCAGCAGTTCGGACAGGATTAGAGTCAAAAACATTCAGTACTTC

V gene: TRBV28
clone size: NA
D gene: TRBD2
J gene: TRBJ2-2
CDR3 protein: CASSSPSVAGGSVGELFF
CDR3 DNA: TGTGCCAGCAGTTCCCCAAGCGTAGCGGGAGGGTCTGTCGGGGAGCTGTTTTTT

V gene: TRBV11-2
clone size: once
D gene: NA
J gene: TRBJ1-3
CDR3 protein: CASSQGGQPGNTIYF
CDR3 DNA: TGTGCCAGCAGCCAAGGAGGACAGCCTGGAAACACCATATATTTT

V gene: TRBV28
clone size: NA
D gene: NA
J gene: TRBJ2-3
CDR3 protein: CASSFGPDTQYF
CDR3 DNA: TGTGCCAGCAGTTTCGGTCCAGATACGCAGTATTTT

V gene: TRBV6-5
clone size: few
D gene: TRBD1
J gene: TRBJ1-2
CDR3 protein: CASSYSTTGGNGYTF
CDR3 DNA: TGTGCCAGCAGTTACTCGACAACAGGGGGCAATGGCTACACCTTC

V gene: TRBV6-5
clone size: NA
D gene: NA
J gene: TRBJ1-2
CDR3 protein: CASSYSEALGGYTF
CDR3 DNA: TGTGCCAGCAGTTACTCCGAAGCTTTAGGCGGCTACACCTTC

V gene: TRBV7-6
clone size: NA
D gene: TRBD2
J gene: TRBJ2-1
CDR3 protein: CASSASGRSYNEQFF
CDR3 DNA: TGTGCCAGCAGCGCTAGCGGGAGGTCGTACAATGAGCAGTTCTTC

V gene: TRBV15
clone size: few
D gene: NA
J gene: TRBJ2-2
CDR3 protein: CATSRVAGELFF
CDR3 DNA: TGTGCCACCAGCAGAGTGGCCGGGGAGCTGTTTTTT

V gene: TRBV12-1
clone size: NA
D gene: NA
J gene: TRBJ2-2
CDR3 protein: CASSPPLVAGDYTGELFF
CDR3 DNA: TGTGCCAGCAGCCCCCCGCTGGTAGCGGGAGATTACACCGGGGAGCTGTTTTTT

V gene: TRBV7-8
clone size: NA
D gene: TRBD2
J gene: TRBJ2-1
CDR3 protein: CASSLYGVAGGMNEQFF
CDR3 DNA: TGTGCCAGCAGCTTATATGGGGTAGCGGGAGGTATGAATGAGCAGTTCTTC

V gene: TRBV15
clone size: NA
D gene: TRBD2
J gene: TRBJ2-1
CDR3 protein: CATSRDLPGLALGEQFF
CDR3 DNA: TGTGCCACCAGCAGAGATCTCCCGGGACTAGCGCTTGGTGAGCAGTTCTTC

V gene: TRBV30
clone size: NA
D gene: NA
J gene: TRBJ2-5
CDR3 protein: CAWSVNSGYQETQYF
CDR3 DNA: TGTGCCTGGAGTGTAAATTCTGGGTACCAAGAGACCCAGTACTTC

V gene: TRBV7-3
clone size: NA
D gene: TRBD1
J gene: TRBJ2-3
CDR3 protein: CASSLSGTGIADTQYF
CDR3 DNA: TGTGCCAGCAGCTTATCTGGGACAGGGATCGCAGATACGCAGTATTTT

V gene: TRBV27
clone size: NA
D gene: TRBD2
J gene: TRBJ2-7
CDR3 protein: CASRIGGGSSYEQYF
CDR3 DNA: TGTGCCAGCAGGATAGGCGGGGGGAGCTCCTACGAGCAGTACTTC

V gene: TRBV7-2
clone size: few
D gene: TRBD2
J gene: TRBJ2-1
CDR3 protein: CASRPTSGHWDEQFF
CDR3 DNA: TGTGCCAGCAGACCGACTAGCGGTCATTGGGATGAGCAGTTCTTC

V gene: TRBV5-6
clone size: once
D gene: TRBD1
J gene: TRBJ2-7
CDR3 protein: CASSPGTGGHEQYF
CDR3 DNA: TGTGCCAGCAGCCCCGGGACAGGGGGCCACGAGCAGTACTTC

V gene: TRBV2
clone size: NA
D gene: TRBD1
J gene: TRBJ1-5
CDR3 protein: CASSPDRANQPQHF
CDR3 DNA: TGTGCCAGCAGCCCCGACAGGGCCAATCAGCCCCAGCATTTT

V gene: TRBV4-2
clone size: NA
D gene: TRBD2
J gene: TRBJ2-7
CDR3 protein: CASSQVGSDLWGGSYEQYF
CDR3 DNA: TGTGCCAGCAGCCAAGTGGGGTCCGATCTATGGGGAGGGTCCTACGAGCAGTACTTC

V gene: TRBV7-2
clone size: few
D gene: NA
J gene: TRBJ2-1
CDR3 protein: CASSSVIEQFF
CDR3 DNA: TGTGCCAGCAGCTCCGTCATCGAGCAGTTCTTC